The clone carrying this T cell receptor (beta chain) showed up just a few times. The antigen remains unidentified. Building of the TCR beta libraries involved iRepertoire HTBI primers and Arm-PCR of CDR3 regions. Original processing methods: Identified segments across samples numbered more than 55 TRBV and around 13 TRBJ. TCRdb passed the multiplex PCR reads through MiXCR, listing each CDR3 protein once. The V and J calls and clone size are TCRdb's, not the authors'. The table records roughly 400,000 distinct CDR3 sequences, about 20% of them present only once. This specimen belongs to a study of regulatory T cells in long-lasting Graves disease. Whole-study findings and limits: Between persistent patients, a few thousand public clonotypes were shared, exceeding the approximately 870 shared between new patients.

The time point is: persistent/refractory GD, antithyroid drugs over 5 years with positive TRAb. Construction of the TCR library relied on RNA isolated from PBMCs. All patients originated from an endocrinology department located in Xi'an, China. The V end lost 0 bases, the J end lost 1 base, and 6 bases lay between the germline ends. Per germline, CDR1 DFQATT and CDR2 SNEGSKA (reference sequence). The CDR3 is 14 residues long. Specimen: peripheral blood mononuclear cells (PBMCs), collected when the disease was refractory, from a patient treated with antithyroid drugs. The receptor comes from a female donor with Graves disease. The V call is TRBV20-1, the J call TRBJ2-2, with unresolved D. Written as DNA, the CDR3 is TGCAGTGCTAGAGATTGGGGGAACACCGGGGAGCTGTTTTTT. Protein product: CSARDWGNTGELFF.